This T cell receptor (beta chain) was recovered during a study of CD4 T cells in relation to SARS-CoV-2 and coronaviruses. Study overall: TCR beta CDR3s were sequenced after roughly 10-day antigen culture of PBMCs. The HLA restriction of the shared crossreactive spike epitopes was mapped.

As concerns this clone: Its antigen is undetermined.

CDR1 SGHRS and CDR2 YFSETQ come from the germline V gene. Trimming removed 3 bases from V and 3 bases from J; junction bases left unmatched: 0. The CDR3 runs 13 residues. Survey-level TCR-beta sequencing used DNA from CEF-cultured naive and memory CD4+ T cells. Sequencing was performed with immunoSEQ multiplex PCR; in TCRdb, only in-frame clones are kept and a portion is missing. Of about 39,000 clones listed, just under 85% are singletons. The sequencing input was naive CD4+ T cells from PBMCs, cultured in vitro. The subset: naive CD4+ T cells isolated by negative enrichment. J is TRBJ1-1 and V is TRBV5-1; TRBD1 agrees at 9 bases. The sequence derives from an adult with COVID-19. CDR3 loop: CASSWTGDTEAFF. In DNA form, the CDR3 reads TGCGCCAGCAGCTGGACAGGGGACACTGAAGCTTTCTTT.